This T cell receptor beta chain was captured in a study of blood T cell repertoires in COVID-19. Turning to the study itself: Samples representing acute and convalescent COVID-19 were sourced from the United States, Italy and Spain. The cDNA or gDNA used as material had been derived from T cells, B-cell-depleted T cells, or PBMCs.

Source study methods: Nucleated cell number was recorded as an estimate derived from reference gene primer amplification. Clones were read by immunoSEQ multiplex PCR, and TCRdb kept only the in-frame ones, dropping some. V and J calls and clone size are given by that table; D and trimming were obtained from the DNA. The sample yields 290,000 or so clones, more than 75% seen once. V was pared by 6 bases and J by 7 bases, with 5 bases of the junction left unmatched. The CDR3 is made up of 13 amino acids. The V call is TRBV12-3 or TRBV12-4, the J call TRBJ2-1; 8 bases map to TRBD2. Sequencing input: peripheral blood. The receptor's source is a man aged 65-85 years with acute or convalescent COVID-19. In nucleotides, the CDR3 is TGTGCCAGCAGCGGACTAGCTAGGAATGAGCAGTTCTTC. Translated, it gives CASSGLARNEQFF.